The T cell receptor (beta chain) described here comes from a study of cytomegalovirus exposure and HLA in healthy donors. Study results and caveats: Across donors, presence/absence analyses took sequencing depth to be roughly uniform. 164 TCR beta chains were listed as cytomegalovirus-associated. The classifier reportedly diagnosed cytomegalovirus status with high specificity and sensitivity.

It was with 60 Vbeta and 13 Jbeta primers that the PCR ran. Original methodology: Per a later analysis, the number of unique TCR beta chains was some 82 million, of which roughly 10 million were shared. Some clones are missing from TCRdb's copy, which holds only in-frame ones; the method was immunoSEQ multiplex PCR. V, J and clone size are taken as reported in that table, and D and trimming were inferred from the DNA itself. The sample consists of roughly 140,000 clones, around 60% of them appearing once. Germline V gene data show CDR1 as SEHNR and CDR2 as FQNEAQ (reference sequence). This CDR3 has 14 amino acids. In its sample, this clone was seen once. Antigen unknown. The junction and the germline gene differ at one end; a read error may be behind it.

The receptor comes from a woman aged 55-75 years in good health and CMV-seropositive. What was sequenced was PBMCs. V usage is TRBV7-9 and J usage is TRBJ1-1; 7 positions match TRBD1. The CDR3 DNA sequence: TGTTCCAGCAGCTTCGACAGGGTGACCACTGAAGCTTTCTTT. This sequence encodes CSSSFDRVTTEAFF.